The next 23 T cell receptor beta chains were all read from a single sample in a study of cytomegalovirus exposure and HLA in healthy donors. The PCR contained 60 Vbeta and 13 Jbeta primers. The table came from immunoSEQ multiplex PCR; TCRdb's copy has only in-frame clones and leaves some out. The table has 120,000 or so clones, around 84% seen once. The source material was PBMCs. The receptors come from a man aged 18 to 29 in good health and CMV-seronegative.

The chain recombines TRBV19 with TRBJ2-3; TRBD2 aligns across 7 bases. In germline, CDR1 is LNHDA, CDR2 SQIVND (reference sequence). The CDR3 length is 16 residues. The junction had 9 bases not matched to a gene; V was cut back by 4 bases and J by 2 bases. The CDR3 DNA reads TGTGCCAGTAGTACCCCCGGCACTAGCGCCACAGATACGCAGTATTTT. This translates into CASSTPGTSATDTQYF.

Comments on this clone: Additional DNA sequences in this sample encode the identical CDR3. The J gene is TRBJ1-2, the V gene TRBV6-5, with TRBD1 matching 10 bases. J gave up 3 bases and V 3 bases, and 4 bases lay outside the gene matches. CDR1 is MNHEY, CDR2 SVGAGI, per germline. CDR3 length equals 15 residues. DNA of the CDR3: TGTGCCAGCAGTTATTTCGGGACAGGGGACTATGGCTACACCTTC. Translation gives CASSYFGTGDYGYTF.

V gene TRBV5-1 combines with J gene TRBJ2-3; perhaps TRBD2 as D (6 bases). The CDR3 covers 17 residues. Germline V CDR1 and CDR2: SGHRS, YFSETQ. Trimming took off 4 bases at V and 1 base at J, with 19 bases between the two ends. CDR3 nucleotides: TGCGCCAGCAGCACGGGACTCCTAAAGGAGCGCACAGATACGCAGTATTTT. Protein sequence: CASSTGLLKERTDTQYF.

V usage is TRBV5-1 and J usage is TRBJ2-2; TRBD1 might be the D (8 bases). Germline CDR1 SGHRS, CDR2 YFSETQ. The CDR3 sequence is 16 residues long. Deletions cut 4 bases from V and 5 bases from J, with 18 bases between. The CDR3 sequence is CASSLQTGEGTGELFF. CDR3 in DNA: TGCGCCAGCAGCCTTCAGACAGGGGAGGGTACCGGGGAGCTGTTTTTT.

The chain links TRBV19 to TRBJ2-2; TRBD1 matches at 7 bases. V lost 3 bases and J lost 5; bases outside the gene matches: 9. The CDR3 loop spans 16 amino acids. Germline lookup yields CDR1 LNHDA and CDR2 SQIVND (reference sequence). This chain's CDR3 is CASSIPGQLGTGELFF. Here the CDR3 DNA reads TGTGCCAGTAGTATTCCGGGACAGCTGGGGACCGGGGAGCTGTTTTTT. Combining the CDR3 with reference TRBV19 and TRBJ2-2 gives the whole variable domain DGGITQSPKYLFRKEGQNVTLSCEQNLNHDAMYWYRQDPGQGLRLIYYSQIVNDFQKGDIAEGYSVSREKKESFPLTVTSAQKNPTAFYLCASSIPGQLGTGELFFGEGSRLTVL.

The genes are TRBV4-3 and TRBJ2-4; TRBD2 matches at 8 bases. The trim removed 0 bases at V and 0 bases at J, leaving 4 bases unmatched. The length of the CDR3 is 17 residues. Germline V CDR1 and CDR2: LGHNA, YSLEER. The CDR3 region is CASSQELAGLAKNIQYF. Here the CDR3 DNA reads TGCGCCAGCAGCCAAGAATTAGCGGGGCTAGCCAAAAACATTCAGTACTTC.

This chain connects TRBV6-1 to TRBJ1-1, with a possible D match to TRBD1 (5 bases). Germline CDR1 reads MNHNS; CDR2 reads SASEGT. Trimming stripped 6 bases from V and 10 bases from J, with 12 bases between. The CDR3 is made up of 11 amino acids. The CDR3 DNA reads as TGTGCCAGCAGCCCCGGGACTTTAGCTTTCTTT. It encodes CASSPGTLAFF.

V and J are TRBV9 and TRBJ2-5; 12 bases are a match to TRBD2. Germline V gene sequence: CDR1 SGDLS, CDR2 YYNGEE. The CDR3 is 18 residues long. V lost 0 bases, J lost 5 bases, and 11 bases stayed unmatched. CDR3 in amino acids: CASSVAALAGGPGETQYF. In DNA form, the CDR3 reads TGTGCCAGCAGCGTAGCCGCGCTAGCGGGGGGGCCTGGTGAGACCCAGTACTTC.

The rearrangement uses TRBV6-5 and TRBJ1-6; D gene unclear. This CDR3 is built from 14 residues. V gave up 5 bases and J gave up 7 bases, with 12 bases separating them. Per germline, CDR1 MNHEY and CDR2 SVGAGI. The CDR3 DNA is TGTGCCAGCAGTAAGGAGGGTTACAATTCACCCCTCCACTTT. It translates to CASSKEGYNSPLHF.

In DNA form, the CDR3 reads TGTGCCAGCAGCTTAGAGGCACTAGCGGGGGGGCGTGAGCAGTTCTTC. It specifies CASSLEALAGGREQFF. This chain uses TRBV7-2 with TRBJ2-1; TRBD2 agrees at 13 bases. V gave up 1 base and J gave up 9 bases; unmatched junction bases: 6. This CDR3 comprises 16 residues. CDR1 and CDR2 (germline): SGHTA, FQGNSA.

This clone showed up just once. The chain joins TRBV5-5 to TRBJ2-5, with TRBD2 identical over 8 bases. CDR3 length equals 15 residues. CDR1 and CDR2 from the germline V gene are SGHKS and YYEKEE (reference sequence). Trimming removed 4 bases from V and 2 bases from J; junction bases left unmatched: 7. This CDR3 reads CASSTPGLGQETQYF. The DNA of the CDR3 is TGTGCCAGCAGCACTCCGGGACTAGGACAAGAGACCCAGTACTTC. The whole variable domain, filled in from reference TRBV5-5 and TRBJ2-5, reads DAGVTQSPTHLIKTRGQQVTLRCSPISGHKSVSWYQQVLGQGPQFIFQYYEKEERGRGNFPDRFSARQFPNYSSELNVNALLLGDSALYLCASSTPGLGQETQYFGPGTRLLVL.

The V and J genes are TRBV2 and TRBJ2-1, with D uncertain. V lost 5 bases, J lost 2 bases, and 7 bases lay in between. In germline, CDR1 is SNHLY, CDR2 FYNNEI. CDR3 length equals 13 residues. The CDR3 sequence: CASSYRAYNEQFF. DNA of the CDR3: TGTGCCAGCAGTTACCGGGCCTACAATGAGCAGTTCTTC.

The genes are TRBV4-1 and TRBJ2-3; TRBD2 aligns across 7 bases. From germline, CDR1 is MGHRA and CDR2 YSYEKL. This CDR3 spans 16 amino acids. The ends lost 2 bases at V and 1 base at J; junction bases unmatched: 6. The CDR3: CASSQSGGTGTDTQYF. The CDR3 DNA follows: TGCGCCAGCAGCCAATCCGGGGGGACGGGCACAGATACGCAGTATTTT.

This clone turned up a few times. The chain couples TRBV19 to TRBJ2-5; 8 bases are a match to TRBD2. J was trimmed by 7 bases and V by 0 bases; bases with no gene match: 13. CDR3 length: 17 residues. The germline V gene has CDR1 LNHDA and CDR2 SQIVND (reference sequence). CDR3: CASSIEMSGGPSGTQYF. CDR3 DNA: TGTGCCAGTAGTATAGAAATGAGCGGGGGCCCCTCTGGGACCCAGTACTTC.

The J gene is TRBJ1-2, the V gene TRBV18; 8 positions match TRBD1. The CDR3 runs to 17 residues. Germline V gene data show CDR1 as KGHSH and CDR2 as LQKENI. With 0 bases clipped from V and 8 bases from J, the junction kept 14 bases outside the gene matches. The CDR3 region is CASSPPTGATNYRGYTF. The CDR3 DNA reads as TGTGCCAGCTCACCACCGACAGGGGCCACCAACTATCGAGGCTACACCTTC.

The chain is built from TRBV13 and TRBJ2-3; 15 nucleotides agree with TRBD2. With 4 bases clipped from V and 2 bases from J, the junction kept 10 bases outside the gene matches. CDR3 length: 19 residues. Germline CDR1 reads PRHDT; CDR2 reads FYEKMQ (reference sequence). The DNA of the CDR3 is TGTGCCAGCAGCTCGTCCGGGACTAGCGGGGGGCCTTCCACAGATACGCAGTATTTT. This gives the protein CASSSSGTSGGPSTDTQYF.

This sequence joins TRBV7-8 and TRBJ2-5, with 12 nucleotides matching TRBD1. Germline V gene sequence: CDR1 SGHVS, CDR2 FQNEAQ. J was trimmed by 5 bases and V by 3 bases; bases with no gene match: 7. CDR3 length: 16 amino acids. CDR3 nucleotide sequence: TGTGCCAGCAGCTTGTCCGGGACAGGGGGCAGGGAGACCCAGTACTTC. It translates to CASSLSGTGGRETQYF. Complete variable domain (other parts from reference TRBV7-8 and TRBJ2-5): GAGVSQSPRYKVAKRGQDVALRCDPISGHVSLFWYQQALGQGPEFLTYFQNEAQLDKSGLPSDRFFAERPEGSVSTLKIQRTQQEDSAVYLCASSLSGTGGRETQYFGPGTRLLVL.

This rearrangement joins TRBV2 to TRBJ2-1, with D maybe TRBD2 (6 bases). The CDR3 length is 15 residues. Germline V lookup: CDR1 SNHLY, CDR2 FYNNEI. Deletions cut 3 bases from V and 4 bases from J, with 13 bases between. CDR3 bases: TGTGCCAGCAGTGAGGCCGGGGGTCAGTACAATGAGCAGTTCTTC. Translating gives CASSEAGGQYNEQFF.

The chain combines TRBV5-1 with TRBJ2-3; 10 bases match TRBD2. The CDR3 contains 16 residues. The ends lost 4 bases at V and 0 bases at J; junction bases unmatched: 5. Germline V lookup: CDR1 SGHRS, CDR2 YFSETQ. The CDR3 reads CASSHGLAVSTDTQYF. The CDR3 nucleotides read TGCGCCAGCAGCCACGGACTAGCGGTTAGCACAGATACGCAGTATTTT.

The rearrangement joins TRBV9 to TRBJ1-2; 8 bases fit TRBD1. After removal of 0 bases from V and 7 bases from J, the junction contained 5 bases not matched to a gene. Germline CDR1 and CDR2: SGDLS and YYNGEE. The CDR3 is 14 amino acids. The CDR3 sequence is CASSVGDRGFGYTF. For the CDR3, the DNA is TGTGCCAGCAGCGTAGGAGACAGGGGTTTTGGCTACACCTTC.

The chain joins TRBV25-1 to TRBJ2-7; 7 bases are shared with TRBD1. The CDR3 sequence is 15 residues long. Germline V gene lookup returns CDR1 MGHDK and CDR2 SYGVNS. The V and J ends lost 4 bases and 6 bases, in that order; junction bases with no gene match: 12. CDR3 nucleotides: TGTGCCAGCAGTGGGGTTACAGGGGCCCTCGCCGAGCAGTACTTC. This sequence encodes CASSGVTGALAEQYF.

The gene calls are TRBV29-1 and TRBJ2-3; 8 nucleotides line up with TRBD2. The trim removed 6 bases at V and 4 bases at J, leaving 6 bases unmatched. CDR1 and CDR2 from the germline V gene are SQVTM and ANQGSEA. The CDR3 totals 13 residues. CDR3 coding DNA: TGCAGCGTGTCGGGGGGGAACGCAGATACGCAGTATTTT. It translates to CSVSGGNADTQYF.

This clone is a singleton in its sample. The chain couples TRBV9 to TRBJ2-7; 9 nucleotides align to TRBD2. V was pared by 0 bases and J by 4 bases, with 8 bases of the junction left unmatched. The length of the CDR3 is 16 residues. Germline V gene data show CDR1 as SGDLS and CDR2 as YYNGEE. The CDR3 spells CASSVGGSGGRYEQYF. The CDR3 bases are TGTGCCAGCAGCGTAGGGGGTAGCGGGGGAAGGTACGAGCAGTACTTC.